This is a list of T cell receptor beta chains from one sample in a study of T cell changes during pregnancy in multiple sclerosis. Data came from immunoSEQ multiplex PCR; TCRdb stores just in-frame clones and leaves some out. The data show roughly 24,000 clones, more than 75% seen once. The material was CD8+ T cells from peripheral blood mononuclear cells, obtained before pregnancy. Receptors originate from a female donor with multiple sclerosis, enrolled in a pregnancy study. The CDR3 runs from the conserved cysteine through the conserved F or W. A D gene is named only where the DNA matches it firmly. The listing skips clone size in some rows; elsewhere it reads once, few, many or a size class.

TRBD2	TRBV5-1	NA	TRBJ2-5	CASSSSLAGGISETQYF	TGCGCCAGCAGCTCCAGTTTAGCGGGAGGAATCAGTGAGACCCAGTACTTC
NA	TRBV12-1	NA	TRBJ2-3	CASSLRPPDRPTDTQYF	TGTGCCAGCAGCCTCCGCCCCCCGGACAGGCCCACAGATACGCAGTATTTT
TRBD2	TRBV6-1	NA	TRBJ2-7	CASSEYGSGSPSYEQYF	TGTGCCAGCAGTGAATATGGGAGCGGGAGTCCCTCCTACGAGCAGTACTTC
TRBD1	TRBV4-2	NA	TRBJ1-2	CASSQDWDSSTNYGYTF	TGTGCCAGCAGCCAAGATTGGGACAGTTCGACTAACTATGGCTACACCTTC
NA	TRBV9	NA	TRBJ2-7	CASSVGRDLYYEQYF	TGTGCCAGCAGCGTAGGCAGGGATCTGTATTACGAGCAGTACTTC
NA	TRBV7-9	NA	TRBJ2-7	CASSPGRGTGSYEQYF	TGTGCCAGCAGCCCAGGGCGGGGGACAGGCTCCTACGAGCAGTACTTC
TRBD2	TRBV29-1	NA	TRBJ2-7	CSVEPSGGDYEQYF	TGCAGCGTTGAGCCTAGCGGGGGAGACTACGAGCAGTACTTC
TRBD2	TRBV9	NA	TRBJ2-3	CASSGRESTDTQYF	TGTGCCAGCAGTGGGAGGGAGTCAACAGATACGCAGTATTTT
TRBD2	TRBV4-1	NA	TRBJ2-1	CASSQGWTSSDEQFF	TGCGCCAGCAGCCAAGGTTGGACTAGTAGTGATGAGCAGTTCTTC
TRBD1	TRBV7-9	NA	TRBJ2-7	CASSLGRIGQGKHYEQYF	TGTGCCAGCAGCTTAGGGCGTATCGGACAGGGAAAACACTACGAGCAGTACTTC
TRBD1	TRBV19	few	TRBJ1-4	CASSSDRERVEKLFF	TGTGCCAGTAGTTCCGACAGGGAACGGGTTGAAAAACTGTTTTTT
NA	TRBV19	NA	TRBJ1-5	CAARGWGRPQHF	TGTGCCGCGAGGGGGTGGGGTCGGCCCCAGCATTTT
NA	TRBV21-1	NA	TRBJ2-7	CASSGPTSGRYQAYEQYF	TGTGCCAGCAGCGGACCTACTAGCGGGAGGTATCAGGCCTACGAGCAGTACTTC
NA	TRBV6-4	medium-sized	TRBJ2-3	CASSDSTGGGTDTQYF	TGTGCCAGCAGTGACTCGACTGGAGGAGGCACAGATACGCAGTATTTT
TRBD1	TRBV7-2	NA	TRBJ2-3	CASSPGQGVLDTQYF	TGTGCCAGCAGCCCGGGACAGGGGGTTTTAGATACGCAGTATTTT
TRBD2	TRBV27	NA	TRBJ2-1	CASSRKRELNEQFF	TGTGCCAGCAGTCGAAAGCGGGAACTCAATGAGCAGTTCTTC
TRBD1	TRBV27	few	TRBJ1-1	CASSLAAVAGGTEAFF	TGTGCCAGCAGTTTAGCGGCAGTCGCAGGGGGCACTGAAGCTTTCTTT
TRBD1	TRBV27	NA	TRBJ2-2	CASRIGGLGGELFF	TGTGCCAGCAGGATAGGGGGCTTAGGCGGGGAGCTGTTTTTT
TRBD1	TRBV29-1	NA	TRBJ2-1	CSGNRGNNEQFF	TGCAGCGGTAACAGGGGAAACAATGAGCAGTTCTTC
TRBD2	TRBV7-9	NA	TRBJ2-7	CASSLLAGGIEQYF	TGTGCCAGCAGCTTACTAGCGGGAGGCATCGAGCAGTACTTC
TRBD2	TRBV11-2	NA	TRBJ2-7	CASSFGTSGIDEQYF	TGTGCCAGCAGCTTCGGGACTAGCGGGATCGACGAGCAGTACTTC
NA	TRBV30	NA	TRBJ2-5	CAWSPPYEETQYF	TGTGCCTGGAGTCCACCCTACGAAGAGACCCAGTACTTC
NA	TRBV5-4	NA	TRBJ2-7	CASSFRYEQYF	TGTGCCAGCAGCTTCCGTTACGAGCAGTACTTC
NA	TRBV28	NA	TRBJ2-3	CASSFMRGAGQGTDTQYF	TGTGCCAGCAGTTTTATGAGAGGGGCGGGGCAGGGCACAGATACGCAGTATTTT
NA	TRBV6-6	NA	TRBJ2-7	CASGPEGSYEQYF	TGTGCCAGCGGGCCGGAGGGCTCCTACGAGCAGTACTTC
NA	TRBV6-1	NA	TRBJ2-4	CASTQGNIQYF	TGTGCCAGCACTCAGGGGAACATTCAGTACTTC
TRBD1	TRBV7-6	NA	TRBJ1-4	CASSGRGQGTNEKLFF	TGTGCCAGCAGCGGGCGTGGACAGGGGACTAATGAAAAACTGTTTTTT
NA	TRBV4-1	NA	TRBJ2-7	CASSQDRAGTYEQYF	TGCGCCAGCAGCCAAGATAGGGCGGGGACCTACGAGCAGTACTTC